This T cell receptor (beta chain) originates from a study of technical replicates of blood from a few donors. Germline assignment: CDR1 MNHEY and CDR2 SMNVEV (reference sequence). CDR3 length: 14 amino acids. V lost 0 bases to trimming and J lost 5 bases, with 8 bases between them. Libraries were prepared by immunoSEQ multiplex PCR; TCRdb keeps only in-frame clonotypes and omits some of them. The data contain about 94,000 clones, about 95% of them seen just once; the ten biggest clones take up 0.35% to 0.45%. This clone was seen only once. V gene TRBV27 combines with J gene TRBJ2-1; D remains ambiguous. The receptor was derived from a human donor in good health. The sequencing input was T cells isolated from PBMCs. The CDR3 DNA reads TGTGCCAGCAGTTTATCGGGCAGAAACAATGAGCAGTTCTTC. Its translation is CASSLSGRNNEQFF.